This TCR beta chain was identified during a study of beta chain features in type 1 diabetes. Study-wide results and limits: People with Type 1 diabetes carried modestly yet significantly shorter TCRB CDR3s in all four CD4+ subsets.

This clone showed up just a few times. Its specificity is unknown. Reverse transcribing all isolated RNA meant expressed TCRB transcripts were sequenced. Produced via immunoSEQ multiplex PCR; TCRdb's table is partial and in-frame only. The sample holds about 42,000 clones; roughly 50% are singletons and the top ten take roughly 0.25%. Donors contributed one heparinised blood draw apiece, averaging about 110 mL. The germline V gene encodes CDR1 SEHNR and CDR2 FQNEAQ (reference sequence). The length of the CDR3 is 15 residues. With 5 bases clipped from V and 5 bases from J, the junction kept 7 bases outside the gene matches.

Sequenced sample: stem cell memory CD4+ T cells from blood. This receptor was taken from a woman aged 25 to 39 in good health. The V and J genes are TRBV7-9 and TRBJ2-1, with 9 bases that match TRBD2. The CDR3 nucleotides are TGTGCCAGCAGCCTTAGCGGGAGTTGGAACAATGAGCAGTTCTTC. This encodes CASSLSGSWNNEQFF.